Listed below are T cell receptor beta chains from one sample, sequenced in a study of Ad26.COV2.S vaccination and SARS-CoV-2 variants. Measured with immunoSEQ multiplex PCR; TCRdb has only the in-frame clones, and not every one. The table has about 480,000 clones, around nine tenths seen once. This specimen was peripheral blood, taken in a trial of Ad26.COV2.S vaccine versus placebo. The receptors come from a person aged 18-65 years who received the Ad26.COV2.S COVID-19 vaccine or a placebo. The CDR3 runs from the conserved cysteine through the conserved F or W. Each record gives: D gene, V gene, J gene, clone size, CDR3 protein, CDR3 DNA. The D gene is left open where the match is weak. Only part of the rows carry a size: once, few, many, or a class if the clone is expanded.

.	TRBV6-6	TRBJ2-7	few	CASSYSKEVREYF	TGTGCCAGCAGTTACTCGAAGGAAGTAAGGGAGTACTTC
TRBD1	TRBV12-5	TRBJ2-4	.	CASGLVRGLLTLLAKNIQYF	TGTGCTAGTGGTTTGGTAAGGGGGCTCCTCACATTACTAGCCAAAAACATTCAGTACTTC
TRBD2	TRBV27	TRBJ2-3	few	CASSLGGVGADTQYF	TGTGCCAGCAGCCTGGGAGGGGTTGGCGCAGATACGCAGTATTTT
.	TRBV5-8	TRBJ1-4	few	CASSPGTGDEKLFF	TGTGCCAGCAGCCCGGGAACTGGGGATGAAAAACTGTTTTTT
.	TRBV5-1	TRBJ2-5	.	CASSPLSAQQETQYF	TGCGCCAGCAGCCCCCTTTCCGCCCAACAGGAGACCCAGTACTTC
.	TRBV7-3	TRBJ2-2	.	CASSRPGRASTGELFF	TGTGCCAGCAGCCGACCGGGACGGGCGAGCACCGGGGAGCTGTTTTTT
TRBD2	TRBV5-8	TRBJ2-4	few	CASRPTSGGRYIQYF	TGTGCCAGCAGGCCAACTAGCGGAGGACGGTACATTCAGTACTTC
.	TRBV27	TRBJ1-6	few	CASTDRQNSPLHF	TGTGCCAGCACGGACAGACAAAATTCACCCCTCCACTTT
.	TRBV29-1	TRBJ1-2	.	CSVVRDLPGVPYGYTF	TGCAGCGTTGTCCGCGATCTCCCAGGGGTCCCTTATGGCTACACCTTC
TRBD2	TRBV25-1	TRBJ2-5	.	CASSEASGTRTQYF	TGTGCCAGCAGTGAGGCTAGCGGGACGCGGACCCAGTACTTC
.	TRBV15	TRBJ2-1	.	CATSGHYNEQFF	TGTGCCACCAGCGGACACTACAATGAGCAGTTCTTC
TRBD1	TRBV25-1	TRBJ1-1	.	CASRGQGAPTEAFF	TGTGCCAGCAGAGGACAGGGGGCGCCGACTGAAGCTTTCTTT
TRBD1	TRBV6-6	TRBJ2-7	.	CATVSRTGQGFYEQYF	TGTGCCACCGTATCACGTACGGGACAGGGGTTCTACGAGCAGTACTTC
.	TRBV7-9	TRBJ2-7	few	CASSHGPKNIIHEQYF	TGTGCCAGCAGCCATGGACCGAAGAATATTATCCACGAGCAGTACTTC
TRBD2	TRBV5-1	TRBJ2-3	.	CASSFTTSGKTDTQYF	TGCGCCAGCAGCTTCACTACTAGCGGGAAAACAGATACGCAGTATTTT
.	TRBV18	TRBJ1-2	.	CASSPNLSGQGYTF	TGTGCCAGCTCACCCAACCTGTCCGGTCAAGGCTACACCTTC
.	TRBV28	TRBJ2-3	.	CASRERDTQYF	TGTGCCAGCAGGGAGCGAGATACGCAGTATTTT
TRBD2	TRBV27	TRBJ2-7	.	CASSLRLAGSYEQYF	TGTGCCAGCAGTTTGAGGCTAGCGGGCTCCTACGAGCAGTACTTC
TRBD1	TRBV5-4	TRBJ1-1	.	CASSLAGTGLTEAFF	TGTGCCAGCAGCTTGGCCGGGACAGGGTTAACTGAAGCTTTCTTT
.	TRBV5-8	TRBJ2-1	.	CASSQIGGLDEQFF	TGTGCCAGCAGCCAAATCGGGGGGCTGGATGAGCAGTTCTTC
.	TRBV7-3	TRBJ1-1	.	CASTSRGGPKGNTEAFF	TGTGCCAGCACCTCACGCGGGGGGCCGAAGGGGAACACTGAAGCTTTCTTT
TRBD2	TRBV2	TRBJ2-3	.	CASSERRKGLAVPGTQYF	TGTGCCAGCAGCGAGCGCAGGAAGGGACTAGCGGTTCCCGGTACGCAGTATTTT
.	TRBV7-6	TRBJ1-5	.	CASSLTGGAGQPQHF	TGTGCCAGCAGCCTGACCGGGGGTGCGGGCCAGCCCCAGCATTTT
TRBD1	TRBV3-1/TRBV3-2	TRBJ2-7	.	CASRRQGEHEQYF	TGTGCCAGCAGGCGTCAGGGGGAGCACGAGCAGTACTTC
TRBD1	TRBV18	TRBJ1-4	.	CASSPLVGTGNEKLFF	TGTGCCAGCTCACCATTGGTCGGGACAGGGAATGAAAAACTGTTTTTT
.	TRBV18	TRBJ1-3	.	CASSPLPLLSGNTIYF	TGTGCCAGCTCACCATTACCGCTTCTCTCTGGAAACACCATATATTTT
.	TRBV5-1	TRBJ2-1	.	CASSAIGGEVEQFF	TGCGCCAGCAGCGCTATCGGCGGGGAAGTTGAGCAGTTCTTC
.	TRBV28	TRBJ2-4	.	CASYGALKNIQYF	TGTGCCAGCTACGGAGCCCTCAAAAACATTCAGTACTTC
.	TRBV7-9	TRBJ1-2	.	CASSLVQGSYTF	TGTGCCAGCAGCTTAGTCCAGGGTAGCTACACCTTC
TRBD2	TRBV5-1	TRBJ2-1	.	CASSLGGLAGVSEQFF	TGCGCCAGCAGCTTGGGGGGACTAGCGGGAGTTAGTGAGCAGTTCTTC
.	TRBV18	TRBJ2-1	.	CASSLFRGGINEQFF	TGTGCCAGCTCACTCTTCAGGGGGGGAATCAATGAGCAGTTCTTC
TRBD2	TRBV9	TRBJ2-1	.	CASNAGLGGSKFNEQFF	TGTGCCAGCAACGCCGGCCTCGGCGGGAGTAAGTTCAATGAGCAGTTCTTC
TRBD1	TRBV7-2	TRBJ2-3	.	CASSLRQGTDTQYF	TGTGCCAGCAGCCTACGACAGGGAACAGATACGCAGTATTTT
.	TRBV5-4	TRBJ2-1	.	CASSLGGMDNEQFF	TGTGCCAGCAGCTTGGGGGGGATGGACAATGAGCAGTTCTTC
TRBD1	TRBV3-1/TRBV3-2	TRBJ1-2	once	CASSSSPKTGSGYTF	TGTGCCAGCAGCTCCAGCCCCAAGACAGGGTCTGGCTACACCTTC
TRBD1	TRBV18	TRBJ1-5	.	CASSPYRGVQPQHF	TGTGCCAGCTCACCTTACAGGGGCGTTCAGCCCCAGCATTTT
TRBD2	TRBV27	TRBJ2-5	.	CASSFLSSGGSRETQYF	TGTGCCAGCAGTTTCCTCTCCAGCGGGGGGTCGCGGGAGACCCAGTACTTC
TRBD2	TRBV27	TRBJ2-7	.	CASSPGRGRVYEQYF	TGTGCCAGCAGCCCGGGGAGGGGAAGGGTCTACGAGCAGTACTTC
TRBD1	TRBV5-6	TRBJ2-1	.	CASTRTGFNEQFF	TGTGCCAGCACCCGGACAGGTTTCAATGAGCAGTTCTTC
TRBD1	TRBV6-5	TRBJ1-5	.	CASSYGAGGQPQHF	TGTGCCAGCAGTTACGGCGCAGGGGGGCAGCCCCAGCATTTT
TRBD1	TRBV5-6	TRBJ1-3	.	CASSLVPLQGEHTIYF	TGTGCCAGCAGCTTGGTCCCCCTTCAGGGGGAACACACCATATATTTT
.	TRBV19	TRBJ1-1	.	CASSIAAGADTEAFF	TGTGCCAGTAGTATAGCGGCCGGAGCGGACACTGAAGCTTTCTTT
.	TRBV7-9	TRBJ1-1	.	CASSLEQNMNTEAFF	TGTGCCAGCAGCTTAGAACAGAATATGAACACTGAAGCTTTCTTT
.	TRBV7-3	TRBJ1-1	.	CASSSQNAVATEAFF	TGTGCCAGCAGCTCCCAGAATGCTGTGGCCACTGAAGCTTTCTTT
.	TRBV30	TRBJ2-3	.	CAWTPRDTQYF	TGTGCCTGGACCCCTCGGGATACGCAGTATTTT
.	TRBV28	TRBJ2-1	.	CASSPLWNEQFF	TGTGCCAGCAGCCCCCTATGGAATGAGCAGTTCTTC
.	TRBV7-2	TRBJ1-5	.	CASSLARTAWGQPQHF	TGTGCCAGCAGCTTAGCGAGAACAGCCTGGGGCCAGCCCCAGCATTTT
.	TRBV11-2	TRBJ1-6	once	CASSLWDYSPLHF	TGTGCCAGCAGCTTATGGGACTATTCACCCCTCCACTTT
.	TRBV27	TRBJ2-7	.	CASSYRDTLYEQYF	TGTGCCAGCAGTTACCGGGACACCCTCTACGAGCAGTACTTC
TRBD1	TRBV4-3	TRBJ2-2	.	CASRAGTANTGELFF	TGCGCCAGCAGAGCCGGGACAGCAAATACCGGGGAGCTGTTTTTT
.	TRBV10-3	TRBJ1-5	.	CATAGVGGSNQPQHF	TGTGCCACCGCAGGGGTGGGCGGTAGCAATCAGCCCCAGCATTTT
.	TRBV4-1	TRBJ2-2	few	CASSQVGSVAANTGELFF	TGCGCCAGCAGCCAAGTCGGATCCGTAGCCGCGAACACCGGGGAGCTGTTTTTT
.	TRBV10-3	TRBJ2-2	.	CAISESMVWGELFF	TGTGCCATCAGTGAGTCGATGGTCTGGGGGGAGCTGTTTTTT